Shown below are 5 T cell receptor beta chains from a single sample sequenced in a study of Ad26.COV2.S vaccination and SARS-CoV-2 variants. Treatment described: around 19 received Ad26.COV2.S at low or high dose, single or two shots; 5 received placebo; per-sample allocation not given. The study sampled participants on day 63 after the first vaccine or placebo injection. Only in-frame clones appear in the TCRdb table, and some are missing; sequencing was by immunoSEQ multiplex PCR. This sample yields a few hundred thousand clones, of which around four fifths are seen a single time; more than 7% belongs to the top ten. The starting material was peripheral blood, obtained in a trial of Ad26.COV2.S vaccine versus placebo. The source is a person between 18 and 65 years old who received the Ad26.COV2.S COVID-19 vaccine or a placebo.

The chain combines TRBV7-9 with TRBJ1-2, with 11 bases identical to TRBD1. After removal of 0 bases from V and 3 bases from J, the junction contained 3 bases not matched to a gene. The CDR3 runs 16 residues. Looked up from germline, CDR1 is SEHNR and CDR2 is FQNEAQ (reference sequence). The CDR3 here is CASSLAPGQGDYGYTF. The CDR3 DNA is TGTGCCAGCAGCTTAGCACCGGGACAGGGGGACTATGGCTACACCTTC.

The sample holds a few counts of this clone. The chain joins TRBV27 to TRBJ1-5; D uncertain. Germline loops: CDR1 MNHEY, CDR2 SMNVEV (reference sequence). Trimming removed 11 bases from V and 0 bases from J, with 23 bases in between. This CDR3 is built from 17 residues. The CDR3 loop reads CARIRRPGDLSNQPQHF. CDR3 in DNA: TGTGCCCGCATCCGCCGCCCAGGTGACCTTAGCAATCAGCCCCAGCATTTT.

This clone was seen only a few times. The chain has TRBV6-1 and TRBJ1-2, with 7 bases identical to TRBD1. The V and J ends lost 3 bases and 8 bases, in that order; junction bases with no gene match: 6. From germline, CDR1 is MNHNS and CDR2 SASEGT. This CDR3 has 13 residues. The CDR3 DNA follows: TGTGCCAGCAGTGACCCAGACAGGGCCGGCTACACCTTC. As protein: CASSDPDRAGYTF.

Only one count was recorded for this clone. The rearrangement joins TRBV2 to TRBJ2-1, with D tentatively TRBD1 (5 bases). The V end lost 7 bases, the J end lost 0 bases, and 10 bases lay between the germline ends. The CDR3 length is 14 residues. Per germline, CDR1 SNHLY and CDR2 FYNNEI. In nucleotides, the CDR3 is TGTGCCAGCATGGGGCTGGGCTCCTACAATGAGCAGTTCTTC. Encoded protein: CASMGLGSYNEQFF.

This chain joins TRBV14 and TRBJ2-5; tentatively, D is TRBD1 (5 bases). Per the germline V gene, CDR1 is SGHDN and CDR2 is FVKESK. The length of the CDR3 is 17 residues. Trimming left V 0 bases short and J 1 base short, with 15 bases between. For the CDR3, the DNA is TGTGCCAGCAGCCAAGATAGGGTCCGGACACCCCAAGAGACCCAGTACTTC. This translates into CASSQDRVRTPQETQYF. The full variable domain, completed using reference TRBV14 and TRBJ2-5, is EAGVTQFPSHSVIEKGQTVTLRCDPISGHDNLYWYRRVMGKEIKFLLHFVKESKQDESGMPNNRFLAERTGGTYSTLKVQPAELEDSGVYFCASSQDRVRTPQETQYFGPGTRLLVL.